The rows below give T cell receptor beta chains drawn from one sample of a study of cytomegalovirus exposure and HLA in healthy donors. The protocol was immunoSEQ multiplex PCR, while the TCRdb copy is restricted to in-frame clones and leaves out a portion. The sample records some 79,000 clones, around 94% being singletons. Sequenced sample: PBMCs. The receptors derive from a woman aged 18-29 years in good health and CMV-seropositive. The CDR3 runs from the conserved cysteine through the conserved F or W. D genes are given only for firm matches. The size of a clone is reported for some rows only, either as once, few or many, or as a class for expanded clones.

TRBV5-8	-	TRBJ2-7	TRBD2	CASRPTRGSGGEQYF	TGTGCCAGCAGACCCACCCGCGGGTCCGGGGGGGAGCAGTACTTC
TRBV9	-	TRBJ2-1	-	CASSVGQGSGYNEQFF	TGTGCCAGCAGCGTAGGCCAGGGATCGGGTTACAATGAGCAGTTCTTC
TRBV5-4	-	TRBJ1-4	-	CASSLGPQTGSYEKLFF	TGTGCCAGCAGCTTGGGACCCCAGACAGGCTCTTATGAAAAACTGTTTTTT
TRBV18	-	TRBJ1-2	-	CASSPPPAGAYGYTF	TGTGCCAGCTCACCACCACCTGCGGGCGCGTATGGCTACACCTTC
TRBV18	-	TRBJ2-7	-	CASSPPSTRGRVSYEQYF	TGTGCCAGCTCACCACCCAGTACGCGGGGCAGGGTTTCCTACGAGCAGTACTTC
TRBV27	-	TRBJ2-3	TRBD2	CASSPYALASPDTQYF	TGTGCCAGCAGTCCCTACGCACTAGCGTCGCCGGATACGCAGTATTTT
TRBV2	-	TRBJ1-1	-	CASTGNINTEAFF	TGTGCCAGCACAGGCAACATAAACACTGAAGCTTTCTTT
TRBV5-1	-	TRBJ2-1	TRBD2	CASSSGTSGSSYNEQFF	TGCGCCAGCAGCTCCGGGACTAGCGGGTCATCCTACAATGAGCAGTTCTTC
TRBV19	-	TRBJ1-5	-	CASSIQGPYSNQPQHF	TGTGCCAGTAGTATACAGGGGCCCTATAGCAATCAGCCCCAGCATTTT
TRBV18	once	TRBJ1-1	TRBD1	CASSPGQGTYEAFF	TGTGCCAGCTCACCTGGACAGGGTACTTATGAAGCTTTCTTT
TRBV6-1	-	TRBJ1-5	-	CASSELIRGNQPQHF	TGTGCCAGCAGTGAACTCATCCGGGGCAATCAGCCCCAGCATTTT
TRBV5-6	-	TRBJ2-3	-	CASSLGGSTDTQYF	TGTGCCAGCAGCTTGGGAGGGAGCACAGATACGCAGTATTTT
TRBV19	-	TRBJ2-3	-	CASSSPGQITDTQYF	TGTGCCAGTAGTAGCCCCGGACAGATCACAGATACGCAGTATTTT
TRBV5-4	-	TRBJ2-5	-	CASSTRGLAETQYF	TGTGCCAGCAGCACGCGCGGATTGGCGGAGACCCAGTACTTC
TRBV5-6	-	TRBJ2-7	TRBD1	CASRTGTGGDEQYF	TGTGCCAGCAGAACCGGGACAGGGGGCGACGAGCAGTACTTC
TRBV25-1	-	TRBJ2-2	-	CASSEWTGITGELFF	TGTGCCAGCAGTGAATGGACGGGAATCACCGGGGAGCTGTTTTTT
TRBV7-9	-	TRBJ1-3	TRBD1	CASSWGQGAAGNTIYF	TGTGCCAGCAGCTGGGGACAGGGAGCGGCTGGAAACACCATATATTTT
TRBV7-2	-	TRBJ2-1	TRBD2	CASSLALSGTSGDNEQFF	TGTGCCAGCAGCTTAGCGTTATCCGGGACTAGCGGGGACAATGAGCAGTTCTTC
TRBV5-5	-	TRBJ2-7	-	CASSLGWQVSSYEQYF	TGTGCCAGCAGCTTGGGTTGGCAGGTGTCCTCCTACGAGCAGTACTTC
TRBV7-8	-	TRBJ2-5	-	CASSLGRDGQETQYF	TGTGCCAGCAGCTTGGGCAGGGATGGGCAAGAGACCCAGTACTTC
TRBV6-5	-	TRBJ1-6	-	CASSSRSARNSPLHF	TGTGCCAGCAGTTCTCGGTCCGCTAGGAATTCACCCCTCCACTTT
TRBV28	-	TRBJ1-6	TRBD1	CASTSSPFSGQGSDSPLHF	TGTGCCAGCACCTCCTCCCCTTTCTCGGGACAGGGTTCCGATTCACCCCTCCACTTT
TRBV5-1	-	TRBJ2-5	-	CASLTQTDQETQYF	TGCGCCAGCTTGACTCAGACTGATCAAGAGACCCAGTACTTC
TRBV27	-	TRBJ2-7	-	CASSFGGRGYEQYF	TGTGCCAGCAGTTTTGGGGGCAGGGGCTACGAGCAGTACTTC
TRBV27	-	TRBJ1-1	TRBD1	CASSLQGKGWTEAFF	TGTGCCAGCAGTCTACAGGGGAAGGGGTGGACTGAAGCTTTCTTT
TRBV4-2	-	TRBJ1-6	TRBD1	CASTKQGGIYNSPLHF	TGTGCCAGTACGAAACAGGGGGGGATCTATAATTCACCCCTCCACTTT
TRBV4-1	-	TRBJ1-1	-	CASSQPYSRVFTEAFF	TGCGCCAGCAGCCAACCCTACTCGAGGGTTTTCACTGAAGCTTTCTTT
TRBV14	-	TRBJ1-5	-	CASSQSGSNQPQHF	TGTGCCAGCAGCCAGTCGGGGAGCAATCAGCCCCAGCATTTT
TRBV7-9	-	TRBJ1-1	-	CASSLVTGSEAFF	TGTGCCAGCAGCTTAGTAACAGGGAGTGAAGCTTTCTTT
TRBV7-9	-	TRBJ1-1	TRBD1	CASSLSQGAVEAFF	TGTGCCAGCAGCTTATCACAGGGGGCCGTTGAAGCTTTCTTT
TRBV7-8	-	TRBJ1-1	-	CASSLSVTGMNTEAFF	TGTGCCAGCAGCTTATCGGTGACAGGCATGAACACTGAAGCTTTCTTT
TRBV7-8	-	TRBJ2-1	-	CASSLYPTVRTGSGDEQFF	TGTGCCAGCAGCTTATACCCTACGGTGCGCACGGGGTCCGGGGATGAGCAGTTCTTC
TRBV28	-	TRBJ1-2	TRBD1	CASSLYSRQGRHGYTF	TGTGCCAGCAGTTTATACTCCCGACAGGGCCGGCATGGCTACACCTTC